Reported below is one T cell receptor beta chain. J was trimmed by 2 bases and V by 4 bases; bases with no gene match: 5. Germline lookup yields CDR1 SGHDT and CDR2 YYEEEE. The CDR3 has 14 amino acids. This entry is derived from a study of blood T cell repertoires in COVID-19. In the study overall: The samples span acute and convalescent COVID-19 from the United States, Italy and Spain. In each case, the material was cDNA or gDNA derived from T cells, B-cell-depleted T cells, or PBMCs.

In the original processing: It was from reference gene primer amplification that nucleated cell counts were estimated. Sequencing used immunoSEQ multiplex PCR; TCRdb keeps in-frame clones, though not all of them. V, J and clone size reflect that table, while D and trimming were determined from the DNA. In the table there are 250,000 or so clones, 60% to 75% of which are singletons. The receptor comes from a woman aged 80 or over with acute or convalescent COVID-19. The sample taken for sequencing was peripheral blood. V gene TRBV5-6 combines with J gene TRBJ1-2; 7 bases are shared with TRBD1. CDR3 residues: CASSLGTANYGYTF. For the CDR3, the DNA is TGTGCCAGCAGCCTTGGGACAGCCAACTATGGCTACACCTTC.